Included here is one T cell receptor (beta chain) sequence, with context. Antigen specificity is unknown. While unrecorded immune exposures were likely, the donors were nominally healthy when sampled. The source of the sample is a study of cytomegalovirus exposure and HLA in healthy donors. The wider study: Earlier sequencing of approximately 180 million T cells yielded 100 million to 140 million unique TCR beta sequences. Overall study findings and caveats: Prior analysis indicated that the majority of TCR beta V segments exhibited productivity approximately 87% or approximately 30% of the time. With further analysis later on, most CMV-associated TCR beta chains appeared HLA-restricted.

Germline CDR1 is SGDLS and CDR2 is YYNGEE. The J segment lost 0 bases and the V segment lost 4 bases, leaving 3 bases of the junction unmatched. The CDR3 is 14 residues long. Vbeta (60) and Jbeta (13) primers were used in the PCR. Assay used: immunoSEQ multiplex PCR; TCRdb lists only in-frame clones, some missing. The sample has about 170,000 clones; 80% to 90% are singletons. The sequencing sample was made of PBMCs. The TCR was taken from a woman aged 18-29 years in good health and CMV-seronegative. J is TRBJ1-1 and V is TRBV9; the match to TRBD1 covers 7 bases. The CDR3 nucleotides are TGTGCCAGCAGCACGACAGGGATGAACACTGAAGCTTTCTTT. It yields the protein CASSTTGMNTEAFF.